The clone carrying this T cell receptor beta chain was counted many times. TCR beta CDR3 regions were amplified from RNA transcripts. HTBI primers were employed in a first-round RT-PCR of the TCR CDR3. Via MiXCR, TCRdb re-called the multiplex PCR reads, giving one row per CDR3 protein. Of roughly 500,000 distinct CDR3 sequences listed, approximately 15% are singletons. These patients, aged 18 to 65, had recently diagnosed hyperthyroidism lasting under 2 months. Diagnosis rested on symptoms, serum thyroxine and TRAb, thyroid ultrasound, and orbital computed tomography. The data originate from a study of T cells in Graves' hyperthyroidism and ophthalmopathy. CDR1 and CDR2 (germline): SNHLY, FYNNEI. This CDR3 is 16 amino acids long. The V and J ends lost 0 bases and 7 bases, in that order; junction bases with no gene match: 9.

The specimen was blood. The sequence came from a woman between 25 and 40 years old with Graves' hyperthyroidism that later progressed to Graves' ophthalmopathy. The chain has TRBV2 and TRBJ2-7, with TRBD2 identical over 10 bases. CDR3 in amino acids: CASSEAVLAGSGEQYF. The CDR3 coding sequence is TGTGCCAGCAGTGAAGCGGTACTAGCGGGAAGTGGTGAGCAGTACTTC. Full variable domain (outside the CDR3, taken from reference TRBV2 and TRBJ2-7): EPEVTQTPSHQVTQMGQEVILRCVPISNHLYFYWYRQILGQKVEFLVSFYNNEISEKSEIFDDQFSVERPDGSNFTLKIRSTKLEDSAMYFCASSEAVLAGSGEQYFGPGTRLTVT.